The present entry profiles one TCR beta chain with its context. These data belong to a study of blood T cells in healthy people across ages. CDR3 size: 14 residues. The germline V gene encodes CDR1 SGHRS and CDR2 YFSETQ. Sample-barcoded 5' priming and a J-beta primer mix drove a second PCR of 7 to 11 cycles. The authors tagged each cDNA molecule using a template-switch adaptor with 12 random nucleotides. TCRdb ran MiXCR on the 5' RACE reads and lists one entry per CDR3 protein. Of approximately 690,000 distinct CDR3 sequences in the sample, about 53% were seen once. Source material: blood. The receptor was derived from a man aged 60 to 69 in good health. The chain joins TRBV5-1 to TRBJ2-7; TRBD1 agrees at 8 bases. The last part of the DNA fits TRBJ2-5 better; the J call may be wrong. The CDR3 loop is CASSITGGSETQYF. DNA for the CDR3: TGCGCCAGCAGCATCACAGGGGGATCGGAGACCCAGTACTTC.